In this sample, the clone carrying this T cell receptor beta chain turned up once. Its antigen remains unidentified. These data originate in a study of shared clonotypes between healthy human individuals. In the CD4+ fraction, cells were divided into CD45RA+ naive and CD45RA-negative memory subsets. The protocol was immunoSEQ multiplex PCR, while the TCRdb copy is restricted to in-frame clones and leaves out a portion. There are 1,400,000 or so clones in the sample; approximately 98.5% occur only once, and over 0.3% lies in the top ten. Study-level results: Of the naive CD4 clonotypes, approximately 5% were shared across a handful of donors.

Per the germline V gene, CDR1 is LNHDA and CDR2 is SQIVND (reference sequence). CDR3 length equals 15 residues. The V and J ends lost 5 bases and 0 bases respectively, with 8 bases between them. Material: naive CD4+ T cells sorted from blood. Subset of the sample: CD45RA+ positively selected. The rearrangement uses TRBV19 and TRBJ2-6; D not certain. The clonotype comes from a man aged 30-40 years in good health. The CDR3 DNA reads TGTGCCAGTAGTGACCGGAACTCTGGGGCCAACGTCCTGACTTTC. This codes for CASSDRNSGANVLTF.